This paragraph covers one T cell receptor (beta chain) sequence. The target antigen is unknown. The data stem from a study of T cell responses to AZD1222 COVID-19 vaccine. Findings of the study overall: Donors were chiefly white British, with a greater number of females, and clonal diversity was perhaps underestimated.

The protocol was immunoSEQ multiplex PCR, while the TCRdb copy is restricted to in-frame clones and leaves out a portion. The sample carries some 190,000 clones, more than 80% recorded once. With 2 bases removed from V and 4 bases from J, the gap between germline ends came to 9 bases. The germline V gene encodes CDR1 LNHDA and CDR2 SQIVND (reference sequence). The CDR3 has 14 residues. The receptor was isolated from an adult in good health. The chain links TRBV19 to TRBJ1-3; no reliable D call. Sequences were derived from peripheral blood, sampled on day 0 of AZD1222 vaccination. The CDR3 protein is CASSITVEGNTIYF. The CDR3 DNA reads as TGTGCCAGTAGTATAACGGTGGAAGGAAACACCATATATTTT. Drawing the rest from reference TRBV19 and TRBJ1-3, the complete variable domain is DGGITQSPKYLFRKEGQNVTLSCEQNLNHDAMYWYRQDPGQGLRLIYYSQIVNDFQKGDIAEGYSVSREKKESFPLTVTSAQKNPTAFYLCASSITVEGNTIYFGEGSWLTVV.